A single sample gave rise to the 24 T cell receptor beta chains below, sequenced in a study of cytomegalovirus exposure and HLA in healthy donors. Use of 60 Vbeta and 13 Jbeta primers characterized the PCR. The table came from immunoSEQ multiplex PCR; TCRdb's copy has only in-frame clones and leaves some out. In the table there are some 160,000 clones, about 70% of which are singletons. Sequenced input: PBMCs. The receptors shown here come from a woman aged 40-49 years in good health and CMV-seronegative.

The chain couples TRBV28 to TRBJ2-3; D is ambiguous. Germline CDR1 reads MDHEN; CDR2 reads SYDVKM. The length of the CDR3 is 11 residues. The ends were cut back, 6 bases at V and 6 bases at J, with 7 bases in the middle. CDR3 DNA: TGTGCCAGCAGCCACGCGGATACGCAGTATTTT. It is translated as CASSHADTQYF.

The table lists this clone with a few counts. The J gene is TRBJ1-1, the V gene TRBV5-1; the match to TRBD1 covers 7 bases. The ends lost 4 bases at V and 1 base at J; junction bases unmatched: 4. CDR3 length equals 14 residues. Germline V gene sequence: CDR1 SGHRS, CDR2 YFSETQ. The DNA of the CDR3 is TGCGCCAGCAGCGCCGGGACAGCGAACACTGAAGCTTTCTTT. Its protein product is CASSAGTANTEAFF.

The CDR3 here is CASSPRQGGNQPQHF. In DNA form, the CDR3 reads TGCGCCAGCAGCCCTAGACAGGGAGGCAATCAGCCCCAGCATTTT. The chain uses TRBV4-1 and TRBJ1-5, with 7 bases identical to TRBD1. V trimming: 4 bases; J trimming: 2 bases; junction bases outside the gene matches: 5. This CDR3 comprises 15 residues. Per the germline V gene, CDR1 is MGHRA and CDR2 is YSYEKL.

The chain joins TRBV28 to TRBJ1-2; 7 nucleotides line up with TRBD1. There are 17 residues in the CDR3. Germline-derived CDR1 and CDR2 are MDHEN and SYDVKM. Trimming cost V 7 bases and J 0 bases; bases outside gene matches: 14. CDR3 sequence reads: CASIPPSGTATNYGYTF. The CDR3 region has the DNA TGTGCCAGCATCCCCCCAAGTGGGACAGCCACTAACTATGGCTACACCTTC.

The rearrangement links TRBV2 to TRBJ1-5; the D is unclear. Germline CDR1 is SNHLY and CDR2 is FYNNEI. Trimming removed 5 bases from V and 1 base from J, with 18 bases in between. This CDR3 is 17 amino acids long. Here the CDR3 DNA reads TGTGCCAGCAGTACCCCCGGGAAGGGCGGGAGCAATCAGCCCCAGCATTTT. This translates into CASSTPGKGGSNQPQHF. The complete variable domain, with remaining parts taken from reference TRBV2 and TRBJ1-5, reads EPEVTQTPSHQVTQMGQEVILRCVPISNHLYFYWYRQILGQKVEFLVSFYNNEISEKSEIFDDQFSVERPDGSNFTLKIRSTKLEDSAMYFCASSTPGKGGSNQPQHFGDGTRLSIL.

In this sample, this clone turned up a few times. The chain couples TRBV6-1 to TRBJ1-1; D is possibly TRBD1 (5 bases). With 4 bases removed from V and 4 bases from J, the gap between germline ends came to 10 bases. The germline V gene has CDR1 MNHNS and CDR2 SASEGT. This CDR3 has 13 amino acids. The CDR3 nucleotides read TGTGCCAGCAGTGGTATCGGGGGCACTGAAGCTTTCTTT. Encoded protein: CASSGIGGTEAFF.

V gene TRBV5-1 combines with J gene TRBJ1-6; TRBD1 is a possible D gene (6 bases). Germline CDR1 is SGHRS and CDR2 is YFSETQ. This CDR3 is 16 amino acids long. The germline V and J ends were trimmed by 1 base and 0 bases, with 8 bases remaining between them. The CDR3 sequence: CASSLQGSSYNSPLHF. The CDR3 coding sequence is TGCGCCAGCAGCTTGCAGGGGAGCTCCTATAATTCACCCCTCCACTTT.

The chain combines TRBV27 with TRBJ2-7; 10 bases are shared with TRBD1. V gave up 4 bases and J gave up 4 bases; unmatched junction bases: 7. In germline, CDR1 is MNHEY, CDR2 SMNVEV (reference sequence). The CDR3 runs 15 residues. The CDR3 protein is CASSSWDRGQYEQYF. The DNA for the CDR3 is TGTGCCAGCAGTTCTTGGGACAGGGGTCAATACGAGCAGTACTTC.

The CDR3 loop reads CSVETGSEGYEQYF. CDR3 bases: TGCAGCGTTGAAACAGGGAGTGAGGGTTACGAGCAGTACTTC. The V gene is TRBV29-1, the J gene TRBJ2-7; tentatively, D is TRBD1 (6 bases). Trimming removed 2 bases at V and 4 bases at J, with 15 bases between. Germline V CDR1 and CDR2: SQVTM, ANQGSEA. The CDR3 runs to 14 residues.

This clone came up once. The chain employs TRBV6-1 and TRBJ1-3, with TRBD1 as a possible D gene (5 bases). The CDR3 contains 15 residues. Germline V lookup: CDR1 MNHNS, CDR2 SASEGT. V gave up 8 bases and J gave up 0 bases, with 14 bases separating them. The CDR3 spells CASRAGLYSGNTIYF. The CDR3 coding sequence is TGTGCCAGCCGGGCGGGACTTTACTCTGGAAACACCATATATTTT.

The chain links TRBV2 to TRBJ2-5; TRBD1 agrees at 9 bases. Germline V gene data show CDR1 as SNHLY and CDR2 as FYNNEI. The CDR3 spans 13 residues. The V segment lost 5 bases and the J segment 11 bases; nucleotides outside the gene matches: 9. The CDR3 spells CASSNGQGLEQYF. CDR3 DNA sequence: TGTGCCAGCAGTAATGGACAGGGGCTGGAGCAGTACTTC.

This chain joins TRBV21-1 and TRBJ2-3; TRBD2, the D gene given by the table, was not confirmed from the DNA. TRBV21-1 is recorded as a pseudogene. The CDR3 spans 22 residues. The CDR3 DNA sequence: TGTGCCAGCAGCTACAACCTAGCGGGACTAGCGGGCTCCGTCAGCAGCACAGATACGCAGTATTTT. Translated, it gives CASSYNLAGLAGSVSSTDTQYF.

This clone turned up a few times. This chain joins TRBV6-5 and TRBJ1-4, with D unclear. V was clipped by 6 bases and J by 6 bases, with 8 bases between them. The CDR3 loop spans 12 amino acids. Germline V CDR1 and CDR2: MNHEY, SVGAGI. CDR3 bases: TGTGCCAGCAGCCCCGGGTATGAAAAACTGTTTTTT. This gives the protein CASSPGYEKLFF.

Concerning this clone: Distinct nucleotide sequences in the sample also encode this CDR3. This sequence joins TRBV28 and TRBJ2-3, with 9 bases that match TRBD1. Germline lookup yields CDR1 MDHEN and CDR2 SYDVKM. The CDR3 consists of 13 residues. V was clipped by 6 bases and J by 4 bases; unmatched bases: 2. Written as DNA, the CDR3 is TGTGCCAGCAGAAGACAGGGGGCAGATACGCAGTATTTT. Its translation: CASRRQGADTQYF.

The rearrangement uses TRBV6-5 and TRBJ2-5; the match to TRBD2 covers 8 bases. CDR3 length equals 14 residues. The ends lost 5 bases at V and 5 bases at J; junction bases unmatched: 7. CDR1 and CDR2 (germline): MNHEY, SVGAGI. This CDR3 reads CASSPAGEAETQYF. Here the CDR3 DNA reads TGTGCCAGCAGTCCAGCGGGAGAGGCGGAGACCCAGTACTTC.

The chain links TRBV5-1 to TRBJ2-7; 10 bases align to TRBD2. The germline CDR1 and CDR2 sequences are SGHRS and YFSETQ. V was clipped by 0 bases and J by 0 bases; unmatched bases: 9. This CDR3 region has 18 residues. In DNA form, the CDR3 reads TGCGCCAGCAGCTTGGGGGGAGCGGGAGGGCCGAGCTCCTACGAGCAGTACTTC. As protein: CASSLGGAGGPSSYEQYF. The variable domain in full, completed from reference TRBV5-1 and TRBJ2-7, reads KAGVTQTPRYLIKTRGQQVTLSCSPISGHRSVSWYQQTPGQGLQFLFEYFSETQRNKGNFPGRFSGRQFSNSRSEMNVSTLELGDSALYLCASSLGGAGGPSSYEQYFGPGTRLTVT.

This sequence joins TRBV5-4 and TRBJ1-2; D is unresolved. Germline V gene lookup returns CDR1 SGHNT and CDR2 YYREEE (reference sequence). Trimming took off 2 bases at V and 8 bases at J, with 16 bases between the two ends. The CDR3 extends over 14 amino acids. The CDR3 nucleotides read TGTGCCAGCAGCTTAGAATCGCTCGCGGGAGGCTACACCTTC. Protein sequence: CASSLESLAGGYTF.

J is TRBJ1-1 and V is TRBV5-4; D not certain. Per the germline V gene, CDR1 is SGHNT and CDR2 is YYREEE (reference sequence). V dropped 2 bases and J dropped 4 bases, with 6 bases sitting between them. CDR3 size: 12 residues. The CDR3 bases are TGTGCCAGCAGCTTTGACACCACTGAAGCTTTCTTT. Amino acid sequence: CASSFDTTEAFF. The full variable domain, its missing parts supplied by reference TRBV5-4 and TRBJ1-1, is ETGVTQSPTHLIKTRGQQVTLRCSSQSGHNTVSWYQQALGQGPQFIFQYYREEENGRGNFPPRFSGLQFPNYSSELNVNALELDDSALYLCASSFDTTEAFFGQGTRLTVV.

The chain recombines TRBV2 with TRBJ2-1; 8 nucleotides agree with TRBD2. The CDR3 has 11 residues. Germline V gene sequence: CDR1 SNHLY, CDR2 FYNNEI. Unmatched junction bases numbered 6, after V lost 5 bases and J lost 15 bases. The CDR3 coding sequence is TGTGCCAGCAGTCCGGGACTAGGGGTGTTCTTC. Translating gives CASSPGLGVFF.

J is TRBJ1-2 and V is TRBV7-9; D is unclear. From germline, CDR1 is SEHNR and CDR2 FQNEAQ (reference sequence). V lost 2 bases and J 2 bases, leaving 15 bases between the germline ends. This CDR3 contains 16 residues. The CDR3 is CASSLLGGGANYGYTF. The CDR3 DNA is TGTGCCAGCAGCTTATTAGGCGGTGGAGCGAACTATGGCTACACCTTC.

The rearrangement uses TRBV6-1 and TRBJ2-5, with D perhaps matching TRBD1 (6 bases). The CDR3 runs 12 residues. Trimming took 6 bases from V and 5 from J, leaving 10 bases between them. Germline V gives CDR1 MNHNS, CDR2 SASEGT. The chain's CDR3 is CASSWGQETQYF. The CDR3 DNA is TGTGCCAGCAGCTGGGGGCAGGAGACCCAGTACTTC.

This chain connects TRBV2 to TRBJ1-5; 8 bases are shared with TRBD1. In germline, CDR1 is SNHLY, CDR2 FYNNEI. The CDR3 runs to 11 residues. After removal of 6 bases from V and 16 bases from J, the junction contained 8 bases not matched to a gene. CDR3 residues: CASSTQGQVHF. CDR3 sequence (DNA): TGTGCCAGCAGCACCCAGGGACAGGTCCATTTT.

V usage is TRBV5-6 and J usage is TRBJ2-3; perhaps TRBD2 as D (6 bases). CDR1 SGHDT and CDR2 YYEEEE come from the germline V gene. The ends were cut back, 2 bases at V and 0 bases at J, with 10 bases in the middle. This CDR3 has 15 amino acids. The CDR3 sequence: CASSFAGGSTDTQYF. In DNA, the CDR3 is TGTGCCAGCAGCTTTGCCGGGGGAAGCACAGATACGCAGTATTTT.

The chain employs TRBV27 and TRBJ1-1; possible D gene TRBD1, 5 bases. The germline V and J ends were trimmed by 6 bases and 8 bases, with 25 bases remaining between them. Germline V gene lookup returns CDR1 MNHEY and CDR2 SMNVEV (reference sequence). The CDR3 has 16 amino acids. As DNA, the CDR3 is TGTGCCAGCAGCCCATCCGGGGGGGAAACTTCTACGGAAGCTTTCTTT. It specifies CASSPSGGETSTEAFF.